The 15 T cell receptor beta chains listed next were all sequenced from one sample in a study of regulatory T cells in long-lasting Graves disease (dated by TCRdb to the early 2020s). Interpreted using the paper, the time point label stands for: persistent/refractory GD, antithyroid drugs over 5 years with positive TRAb. RNA was extracted from PBMCs in TRIzol for both TCR sequencing and RNA sequencing. The library was produced with multiplex PCR. Sequencing instrument: Illumina HiSeq 4000. CDR3 regions were amplified by Arm-PCR with iRepertoire HTBI primers to construct TCR beta libraries. TCRdb reworked the public reads: Q25 trimming with fastp, MiXCR clone assembly, productive beta chains retained. Here each entry gathers all rows of one CDR3 protein and keeps the most common genes and DNA. This sample holds 350,000 to 500,000 distinct CDR3 sequences; 21% were observed only once. The top ten constitute approximately 15% of the sample.

Sequences were derived from peripheral blood mononuclear cells (PBMCs), sampled when the disease was refractory, from a patient treated with antithyroid drugs. The receptors were gathered from a female donor with Graves disease.

This clonotype came up many times. The V call is TRBV20-1, the J call TRBJ1-6, with 7 bases that match TRBD1. With V trimmed by 0 bases and J by 0 bases, 14 bases remained unmatched. The CDR3 contains 20 residues. The germline gives CDR1 DFQATT, CDR2 SNEGSKA (reference sequence). The CDR3: CSARDWTPDRESSYNSPLHF. In nucleotides, the CDR3 is TGCAGTGCTAGAGATTGGACTCCAGACAGGGAGAGCTCCTATAATTCACCCCTCCACTTT.

This clonotype was detected many times. The genes are TRBV24-1 and TRBJ2-7; no reliable D call. CDR1 and CDR2 from the germline V gene are KGHDR and SFDVKD. V was shortened by 3 bases and J by 3 bases, with 5 bases between the two germline ends. The CDR3 has 12 amino acids. The CDR3, as DNA: TGTGCCACCAGTGATGGGGTCTACGAGCAGTACTTC. Translated: CATSDGVYEQYF.

This clonotype showed up just a few times. The J gene is TRBJ1-1, the V gene TRBV20-1; D might be TRBD1 (5 bases). The CDR3 consists of 14 residues. Germline loops: CDR1 DFQATT, CDR2 SNEGSKA (reference sequence). Trimming took 3 bases from V and 1 from J, leaving 12 bases between them. The CDR3 here is CSARARVRNTEAFF. DNA for the CDR3: TGCAGTGCTAGGGCCAGGGTGCGGAACACTGAAGCTTTCTTT.

This clonotype was recorded many times. The chain is built from TRBV19 and TRBJ2-2; no reliable D call. The germline V gene has CDR1 LNHDA and CDR2 SQIVND (reference sequence). This CDR3 region has 15 residues. V was pared by 2 bases and J by 3 bases, with 10 bases between. The CDR3 region has the DNA TGTGCCAGTAGTATATCGGGTCTGGACACCGGGGAGCTGTTTTTT. It translates to CASSISGLDTGELFF.

A note on this clonotype: Being one base from a much bigger clone, this may be a read error. The J gene is TRBJ2-2, the V gene TRBV6-2 or TRBV6-3; D gene ambiguous. Germline CDR1 is MNHEY and CDR2 is SVGEGT. This CDR3 comprises 13 residues. Trimming cost V 8 bases and J 0 bases, with 7 bases left between them. The CDR3 nucleotides read TGTGCCAGCTCCTGGGCGAACACCGGGGAGCTGTTTTTT. Translated, it gives CASSWANTGELFF.

This clonotype was detected ten times or more. This chain uses TRBV12-3 or TRBV12-4 with TRBJ2-2; 8 bases fit TRBD2. CDR3 size: 17 residues. The V and J ends lost 3 bases and 6 bases, in that order; junction bases with no gene match: 12. In nucleotides, the CDR3 is TGTGCCAGCAGTTTGGCCCAAAGCATAGCGGGACCCGGGGAGCTGTTTTTT. This translates into CASSLAQSIAGPGELFF.

At least ten counts were recorded for this clonotype. The chain couples TRBV7-9 to TRBJ1-1, with D possibly TRBD1 on 6 matching bases. The V and J ends lost 2 bases and 3 bases respectively, with 16 bases between them. Germline V lookup: CDR1 SEHNR, CDR2 FQNEAQ (reference sequence). CDR3 length: 16 amino acids. The CDR3 reads CASSLTGVRGDTEAFF. CDR3 nucleotides: TGTGCCAGCAGCTTAACCGGGGTGAGGGGGGACACTGAAGCTTTCTTT.

This clonotype was counted at least ten times. This rearrangement joins TRBV28 to TRBJ2-7; no reliable D call. Trimming stripped 4 bases from V and 3 bases from J, with 7 bases between. CDR3 length equals 12 residues. CDR1 MDHEN and CDR2 SYDVKM come from the germline V gene. CDR3 in amino acids: CASSSPIYEQYF. The CDR3 bases are TGTGCCAGCAGTTCCCCTATCTACGAGCAGTACTTC.

In this sample, this clonotype turned up a few times. CDR3 bases: TGCGCCAGCAGCTTGTGGGGGGCCAACGTCCTGACTTTC. Its protein product is CASSLWGANVLTF. V and J are TRBV5-1 and TRBJ2-6; D is ambiguous. CDR3 size: 13 residues. With 1 base removed from V and 4 bases from J, the gap between germline ends came to 3 bases. Per germline, CDR1 SGHRS and CDR2 YFSETQ.

In its sample, this clonotype was seen many times. The V gene is TRBV5-1, the J gene TRBJ2-7, with TRBD2 matching over 9 bases. J was trimmed by 3 bases and V by 4 bases; bases with no gene match: 8. CDR3 size: 15 residues. Germline CDR1 and CDR2: SGHRS and YFSETQ. The CDR3, as DNA: TGCGCCAGCAGCCCGCGGGGGGGAAATGGCTACGAGCAGTACTTC. Translating it yields CASSPRGGNGYEQYF.

This rearrangement joins TRBV4-1 to TRBJ2-6; 8 nucleotides match TRBD1. The CDR3 is made up of 16 amino acids. With 2 bases clipped from V and 4 bases from J, the junction kept 4 bases outside the gene matches. Germline loops: CDR1 MGHRA, CDR2 YSYEKL. In DNA form, the CDR3 reads TGCGCCAGCAGCCAACCCGGGACAGGAGGGGCCAACGTCCTGACTTTC. Residues: CASSQPGTGGANVLTF.

The sample holds many counts of this clonotype. The chain has TRBV3-1 and TRBJ1-1; tentative D call: TRBD1 (5 bases). This CDR3 is built from 15 residues. V was trimmed by 0 bases and J by 2 bases, leaving 10 bases between them. Looked up from germline, CDR1 is LGHDT and CDR2 is YNNKEL (reference sequence). For the CDR3, the DNA is TGTGCCAGCAGCCAAGACAGGACACTCAACACTGAAGCTTTCTTT. This codes for CASSQDRTLNTEAFF.

This clonotype was counted ten times or more. The V call is TRBV7-2, the J call TRBJ2-5; D not certain. The germline CDR1 and CDR2 sequences are SGHTA and FQGNSA. V was clipped by 5 bases and J by 4 bases, with 17 bases between them. The CDR3 extends over 15 amino acids. Here the CDR3 reads CASSPLERVAETQYF. DNA for the CDR3: TGTGCCAGCAGCCCTCTAGAAAGAGTAGCAGAGACCCAGTACTTC.

This clonotype was observed many times. The rearrangement uses TRBV11-1 and TRBJ2-2, with D possibly matching TRBD2 (5 bases). Between the trimmed V and J ends, which lost 1 base and 1 base, there was a span of 7 bases. Germline V gene sequence: CDR1 SGHAT, CDR2 FQDESV (reference sequence). This CDR3 is built from 15 residues. Written as DNA, the CDR3 is TGTGCCAGCAGCTTAGTTACTAGGAACACCGGGGAGCTGTTTTTT. It translates to CASSLVTRNTGELFF.

The J gene is TRBJ2-7, the V gene TRBV5-1, with 7 bases aligning to TRBD2. The trim removed 0 bases at V and 2 bases at J, leaving 5 bases unmatched. The germline gives CDR1 SGHRS, CDR2 YFSETQ. The CDR3 length is 15 residues. The CDR3 region is CASSLGVAGPYEQYF. The CDR3 coding sequence is TGCGCCAGCAGCTTGGGGGTAGCGGGTCCCTACGAGCAGTACTTC.